This TCR beta chain was obtained from a study of blood T cells in healthy people across ages (dated by TCRdb to about 2015). With regard to the full study: In model experiments, template switching captured about one uniquely barcoded TCR beta cDNA molecule for every two T cells. Four age groups were formed from the donors: young (average approximately 16 years), middle-aged (approximately 40), aged (about 68) and long-lived (less than 85). Using deep sequencing normalized with unique cDNA molecular identifiers, the study measured how TCR beta repertoire diversity changes with age. Using the same blood draw, the study looked at two additional independent replicas of 1 million unique cDNA reads for two donors, one aged 18 to 29 and the other aged 80 or older. Donors of different ages were randomly distributed across sequencing lanes to avoid experimental bias. Study-wide findings and limitations: Total diversity estimates from one million sequenced T cells were considered lower bounds and underestimates. Observed TCR beta diversity correlated strongly with the percentage of naive T cells measured by flow cytometry. Donor CMV infection status was unknown, potentially confounding age-related changes in expanded clonotypes. Bulk unsorted PBMC profiling prevented conclusive comparison of naive and antigen-experienced compartments. Compared with the aged group, more naive CD4+ T cells, fewer expanded clones and increased TCR diversity were shown by the long-lived group, suggesting age selection. As age increased, observed TCR beta diversity per million T cells dropped in a roughly linear way, and a significant reduction was already evident by age 40.

The library was obtained by 5' RACE. The run used an Illumina HiSeq 2500. The second PCR ran for about 7 to 11 cycles and used a J-beta primer mix along with a sample-barcoded 5' primer. A unique molecular identifier was introduced onto each TCR beta cDNA molecule by a template-switch 5' adaptor carrying 12 random nucleotides. Each sample yielded at least 2.5 million CDR3-containing paired-end reads. The Mint cDNA synthesis kit, primed by a TRBC-specific oligonucleotide, was used to synthesize first-strand cDNA from all RNA. All cDNA was treated with uracil-DNA glycosylase and then went through a first 18-cycle PCR with the universal primers M1SS and BC2_uni_R. The source study handled its data this way. For normalization, 1 million high-quality reads, each with a distinct molecular identifier, were randomly selected from each sample. Instead of being binned into consensus sequences, reads with shared molecular identifiers were discarded. MiTCR, with a Q25 quality threshold and the strictest error-elimination algorithm, was used for CDR3 identification, clonotype clustering and error correction. A nonparametric unseen species model with Euler transformation was used to estimate a lower bound on total TCR beta diversity. The public reads were run again by TCRdb, first through fastp at Q25 and then through MiXCR, and only productive beta chains were kept. Identical CDR3 proteins give one entry, which carries the most common genes and DNA. These V and J calls derive from TCRdb rather than the authors' analysis. The sample table holds under 950,000 distinct CDR3 sequences, of which over 20% were seen once. The leading ten clones occupy 22% of the sample.

Taken from cysteine to phenylalanine, the CDR3 has 14 residues. This entry keeps only the CDR3 DNA: 42 bases, framed from base 1. From a lookup of the germline V gene, CDR1 and CDR2 are SGHTA and FQGNSA. Trimming removed 4 bases from V and 3 bases from J, leaving 11 bases between the germline ends. On this clonotype: The clone's antigen remains unknown. No base quality values were provided; no much bigger clone lies one nucleotide off.

Systemically healthy Caucasian individuals from Russia, 39 in total and aged about 6 to 90 years, were included as donors. About 10 milliliters of peripheral blood were drawn from each donor into EDTA-treated Vacutainer tubes. Ficoll-Paque density-gradient centrifugation was used to isolate PBMCs, with at least 6 million per sample. Trizol reagent was used to extract total RNA from the PBMCs, yielding at least 5.5 micrograms per sample. Naive CD45RAhigh/CD27high T cell percentages were measured by flow cytometry on a PBMC aliquot from every donor. The TCR comes from a man in his 70s in good health. Sample: blood. The chain was built from TRBV7-2 and TRBJ2-3; TRBD1 is a possible D gene, resting on 6 matching bases. At the DNA level, the sequence is TGTGCCAGCAGCTCCGGGACACAAACAGATACGCAGTATTTT. This is translated as CASSSGTQTDTQYF. Outside the CDR3, residues come from the reference TRBV7-2 and TRBJ2-3 proteins, so the full variable domain is: GAGVSQSPSNKVTEKGKDVELRCDPISGHTALYWYRQSLGQGLEFLIYFQGNSAPDKSGLPSDRFSAERTGGSVSTLTIQRTQQEDSAVYLCASSSGTQTDTQYFGPGTRLTVL.